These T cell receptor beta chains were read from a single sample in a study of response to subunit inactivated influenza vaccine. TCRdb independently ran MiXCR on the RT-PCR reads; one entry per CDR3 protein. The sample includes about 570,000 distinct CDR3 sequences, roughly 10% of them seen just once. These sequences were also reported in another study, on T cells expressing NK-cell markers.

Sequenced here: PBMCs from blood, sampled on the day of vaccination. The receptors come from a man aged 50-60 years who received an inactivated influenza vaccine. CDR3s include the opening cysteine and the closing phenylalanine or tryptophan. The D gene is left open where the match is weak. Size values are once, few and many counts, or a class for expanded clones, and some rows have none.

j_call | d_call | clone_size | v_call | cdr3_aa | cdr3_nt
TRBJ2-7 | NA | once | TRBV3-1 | CASSPLIGKGDEQYF | TGTGCCAGCAGCCCACTAATAGGGAAGGGAGACGAGCAGTACTTC
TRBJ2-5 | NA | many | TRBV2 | CASRERRKETQYF | TGTGCCAGCAGAGAACGACGGAAAGAGACCCAGTACTTC
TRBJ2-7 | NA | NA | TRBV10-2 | CASSDGAGYEQYF | TGCGCCAGCAGTGACGGGGCGGGGTACGAGCAGTACTTC
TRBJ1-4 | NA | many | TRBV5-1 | CASRPTVATNEKLFF | TGCGCCAGCAGACCGACGGTTGCAACTAATGAAAAACTGTTTTTT
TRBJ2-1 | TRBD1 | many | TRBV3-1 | CASSGRDRALNEQFF | TGTGCCAGCAGCGGCCGGGACAGGGCTTTGAATGAGCAGTTCTTC
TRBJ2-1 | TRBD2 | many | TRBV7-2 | CASSPGTITNEQFF | TGTGCCAGCAGCCCCGGGACTATAACCAATGAGCAGTTCTTC
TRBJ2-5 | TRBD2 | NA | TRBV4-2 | CASSQDLSGREKETQYF | TGTGCCAGCAGCCAAGATCTTAGCGGGAGGGAGAAAGAGACCCAGTACTTC
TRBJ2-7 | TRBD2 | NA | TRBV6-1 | CASRARTSGYEQYF | TGTGCCAGCAGGGCTCGGACTAGCGGGTACGAGCAGTACTTC
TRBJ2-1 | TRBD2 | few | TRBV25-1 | CASSAGLAAYNEQFF | TGTGCCAGCAGCGCGGGACTAGCGGCTTACAATGAGCAGTTCTTC
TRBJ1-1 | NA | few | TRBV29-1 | CSVERIFEAFF | TGCAGCGTCGAAAGGATCTTTGAAGCTTTCTTT
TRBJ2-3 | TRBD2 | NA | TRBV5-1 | CASSPSGRDTDTQYF | TGCGCCAGCAGTCCTAGCGGGAGGGACACAGATACGCAGTATTTT
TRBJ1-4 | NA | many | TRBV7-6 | CASSLTPPGLGEKLFF | TGTGCCAGCAGCTTGACTCCGCCGGGGTTAGGCGAAAAACTGTTTTTT
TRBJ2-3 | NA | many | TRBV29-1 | CSAEGGRDTDTQYF | TGCAGCGCCGAAGGGGGGAGGGACACAGATACGCAGTATTTT
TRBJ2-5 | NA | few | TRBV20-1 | CSLLRFPQETQYF | TGCAGTCTACTTCGGTTTCCCCAAGAGACCCAGTACTTC
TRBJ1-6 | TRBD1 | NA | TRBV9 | CASSVAGGIDNSPLHF | TGTGCCAGCAGCGTAGCAGGGGGAATTGATAATTCACCCCTCCACTTT
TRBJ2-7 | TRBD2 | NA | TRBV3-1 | CASSQDLGSGSYEQYF | TGTGCCAGCAGCCAAGATTTAGGCAGCGGGAGCTACGAGCAGTACTTC
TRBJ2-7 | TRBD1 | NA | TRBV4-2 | CASSKGEGQGRYEQYF | TGTGCCAGCAGCAAAGGGGAGGGACAGGGAAGGTACGAGCAGTACTTC
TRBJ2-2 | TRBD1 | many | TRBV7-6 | CASSLEGGSNTGELFF | TGTGCCAGCAGCTTAGAAGGGGGCTCGAACACCGGGGAGCTGTTTTTT
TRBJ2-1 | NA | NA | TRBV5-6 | CASSPQGGSRNEQFF | TGTGCCAGCAGCCCACAGGGTGGAAGTCGCAATGAGCAGTTCTTC
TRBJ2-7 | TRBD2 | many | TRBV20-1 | CSARDGGGFREQYF | TGCAGTGCTAGAGATGGGGGAGGGTTCAGGGAGCAGTACTTC
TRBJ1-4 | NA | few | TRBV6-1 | CASSLPNVDEKLFF | TGTGCCAGCAGCCTCCCTAATGTGGATGAAAAACTGTTTTTT
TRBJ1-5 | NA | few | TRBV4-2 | CASSLNRNSNQPQHF | TGTGCCAGCAGCCTGAACAGGAATAGCAATCAGCCCCAGCATTTT
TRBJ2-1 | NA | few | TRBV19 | CASTIASYSYNEQFF | TGTGCCAGTACGATCGCTAGTTACTCCTACAATGAGCAGTTCTTC
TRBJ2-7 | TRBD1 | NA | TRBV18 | CASSSGQVSGEQYF | TGTGCCAGCTCGTCGGGACAGGTCTCTGGCGAGCAGTACTTC
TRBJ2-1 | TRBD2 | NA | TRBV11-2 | CASSLGGLGTSSEQFF | TGTGCCAGCAGCTTAGGTGGTCTAGGGACTAGTAGTGAGCAGTTCTTC
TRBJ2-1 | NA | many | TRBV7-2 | CASSSDLSASYNEQFF | TGTGCCAGCAGCTCGGATCTGAGTGCTTCCTACAATGAGCAGTTCTTC
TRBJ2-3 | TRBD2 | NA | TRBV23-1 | CASRGLDDRTDTQYF | TGCGCCAGCAGGGGACTAGATGATCGGACAGATACGCAGTATTTT
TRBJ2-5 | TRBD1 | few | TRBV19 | CASSTKGQEEETQYF | TGTGCCAGTAGTACCAAAGGACAGGAGGAAGAGACCCAGTACTTC
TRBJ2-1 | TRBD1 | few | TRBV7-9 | CASSWDRVIDEQFF | TGTGCCAGCAGTTGGGACAGGGTTATCGATGAGCAGTTCTTC
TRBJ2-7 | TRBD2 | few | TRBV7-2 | CASSTRHGTTIAGTQYF | TGTGCCAGCAGCACTCGACACGGGACAACGATAGCGGGGACGCAGTACTTC
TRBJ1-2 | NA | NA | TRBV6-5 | CASSYSPAGANYGYTF | TGTGCCAGCAGTTACTCGCCGGCAGGGGCTAACTATGGCTACACCTTC
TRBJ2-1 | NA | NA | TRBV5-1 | CASSGVGGGEQFF | TGCGCCAGCAGCGGGGTAGGAGGAGGTGAGCAGTTCTTC
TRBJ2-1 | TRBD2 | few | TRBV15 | CATSRERGGGNEQFF | TGTGCCACCAGCAGAGAACGCGGGGGGGGGAATGAGCAGTTCTTC
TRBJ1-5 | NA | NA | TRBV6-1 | CASSRQRGGNQPQHF | TGTGCCAGCAGCCGCCAGCGGGGCGGCAATCAGCCCCAGCATTTT
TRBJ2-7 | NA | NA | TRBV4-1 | CASGRSDYEQYF | TGCGCCAGCGGGCGCTCAGACTACGAGCAGTACTTC
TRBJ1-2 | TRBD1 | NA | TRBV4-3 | CASSQDSGGEGYTF | TGCGCCAGCAGCCAAGATTCAGGGGGTGAAGGCTACACCTTC
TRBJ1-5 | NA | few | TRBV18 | CASSPQGNGNQPQHF | TGTGCCAGCTCACCACAGGGGAATGGCAATCAGCCCCAGCATTTT
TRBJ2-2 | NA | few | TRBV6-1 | CASRLRGAQDTGELFF | TGTGCCAGTCGACTTCGGGGGGCCCAGGACACCGGGGAGCTGTTTTTT
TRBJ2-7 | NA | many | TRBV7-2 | CASRGQSYEQYF | TGTGCCAGCAGAGGTCAGAGCTACGAGCAGTACTTC
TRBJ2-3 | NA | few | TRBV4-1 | CASSQDNWDISSTDTQYF | TGCGCCAGCAGCCAAGATAACTGGGACATATCTAGCACAGATACGCAGTATTTT